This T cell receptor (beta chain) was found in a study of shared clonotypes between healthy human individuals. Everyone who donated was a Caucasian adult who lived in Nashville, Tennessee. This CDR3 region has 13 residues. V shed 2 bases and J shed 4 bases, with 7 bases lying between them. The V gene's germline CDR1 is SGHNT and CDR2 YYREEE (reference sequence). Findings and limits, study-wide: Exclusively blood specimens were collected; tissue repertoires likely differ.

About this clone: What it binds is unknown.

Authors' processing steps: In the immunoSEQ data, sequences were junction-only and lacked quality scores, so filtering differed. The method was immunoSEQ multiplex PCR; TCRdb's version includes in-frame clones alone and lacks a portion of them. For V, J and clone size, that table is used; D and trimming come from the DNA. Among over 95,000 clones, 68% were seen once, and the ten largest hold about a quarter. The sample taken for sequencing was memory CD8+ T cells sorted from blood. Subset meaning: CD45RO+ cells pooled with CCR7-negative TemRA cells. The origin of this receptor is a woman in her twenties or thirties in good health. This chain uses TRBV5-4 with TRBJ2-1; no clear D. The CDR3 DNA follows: TGTGCCAGCAGCTTCTCCAGGTACAATGAGCAGTTCTTC. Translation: CASSFSRYNEQFF.